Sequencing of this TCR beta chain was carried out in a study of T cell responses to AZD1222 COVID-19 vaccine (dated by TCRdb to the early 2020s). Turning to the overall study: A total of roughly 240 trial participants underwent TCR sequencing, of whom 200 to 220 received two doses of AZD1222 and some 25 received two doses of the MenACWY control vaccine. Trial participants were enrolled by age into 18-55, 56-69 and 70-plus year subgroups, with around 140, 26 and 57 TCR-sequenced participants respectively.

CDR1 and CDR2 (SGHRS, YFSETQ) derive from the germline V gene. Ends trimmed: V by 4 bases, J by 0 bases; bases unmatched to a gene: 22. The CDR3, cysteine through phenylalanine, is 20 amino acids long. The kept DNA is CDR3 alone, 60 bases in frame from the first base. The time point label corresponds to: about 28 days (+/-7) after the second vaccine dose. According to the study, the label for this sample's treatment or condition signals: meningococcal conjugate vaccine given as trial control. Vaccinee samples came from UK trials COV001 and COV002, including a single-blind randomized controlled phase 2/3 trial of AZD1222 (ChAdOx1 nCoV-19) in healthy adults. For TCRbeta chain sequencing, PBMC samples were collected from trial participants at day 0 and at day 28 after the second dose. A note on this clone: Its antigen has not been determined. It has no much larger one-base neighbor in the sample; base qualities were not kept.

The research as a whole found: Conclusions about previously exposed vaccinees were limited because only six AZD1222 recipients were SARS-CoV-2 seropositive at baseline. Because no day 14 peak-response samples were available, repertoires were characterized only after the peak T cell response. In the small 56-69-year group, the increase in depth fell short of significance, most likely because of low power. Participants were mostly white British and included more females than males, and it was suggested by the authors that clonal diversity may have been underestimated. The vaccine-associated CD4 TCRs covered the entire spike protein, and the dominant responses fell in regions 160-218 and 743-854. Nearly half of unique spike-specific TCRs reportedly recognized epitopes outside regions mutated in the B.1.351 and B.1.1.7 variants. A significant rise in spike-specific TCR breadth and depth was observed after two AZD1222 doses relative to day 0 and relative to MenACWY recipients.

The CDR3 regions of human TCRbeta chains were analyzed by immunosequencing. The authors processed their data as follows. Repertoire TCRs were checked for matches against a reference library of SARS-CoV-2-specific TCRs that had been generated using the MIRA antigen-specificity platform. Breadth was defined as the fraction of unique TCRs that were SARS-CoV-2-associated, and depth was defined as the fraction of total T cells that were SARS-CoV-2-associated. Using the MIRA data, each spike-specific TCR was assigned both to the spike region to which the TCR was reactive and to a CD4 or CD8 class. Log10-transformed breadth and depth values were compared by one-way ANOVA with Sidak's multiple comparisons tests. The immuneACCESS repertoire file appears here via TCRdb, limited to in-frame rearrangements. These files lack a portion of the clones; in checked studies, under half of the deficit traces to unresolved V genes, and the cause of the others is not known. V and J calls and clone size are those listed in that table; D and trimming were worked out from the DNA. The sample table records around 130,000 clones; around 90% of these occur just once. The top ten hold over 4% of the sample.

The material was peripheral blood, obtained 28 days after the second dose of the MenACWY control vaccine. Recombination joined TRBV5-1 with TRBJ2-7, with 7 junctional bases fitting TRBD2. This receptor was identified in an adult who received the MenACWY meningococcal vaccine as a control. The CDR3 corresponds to CASSPVGMGGSARSSYEQYF. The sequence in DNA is TGCGCCAGCAGCCCGGTAGGTATGGGCGGGAGCGCACGGAGCTCCTACGAGCAGTACTTC.